These 11 T cell receptor beta chains came from one sample sequenced in a study of cytomegalovirus exposure and HLA in healthy donors (TCRdb year 2017). Receptor amplification or capture employed the immunoSEQ multiplex PCR assay. For the multiplex PCR, a mixture combining 60 forward primers for TCR Vbeta segments and 13 reverse primers for TCR Jbeta segments was used. TCRdb holds this immuneACCESS table with in-frame rearrangements only. Some clones are missing; in checked studies, unresolved V genes explain under half, and the rest has no known cause. This sample has about 120,000 clones in its table, and 75% of those were observed once. Over 2.5% of the sample belongs to the ten largest clones. The sequencing sample was made of PBMCs. These receptors all stem from a woman aged 50 to 65 in good health and CMV-seronegative.

The chain recombines TRBV29-1 with TRBJ1-2; the match to TRBD1 covers 8 bases. The CDR3 has 13 residues. Trimming removed 3 bases from V and 4 bases from J; junction bases left unmatched: 4. In germline, CDR1 is SQVTM, CDR2 ANQGSEA. CDR3 in amino acids: CSVDAGGRYGYTF. The CDR3 DNA is TGCAGCGTTGATGCAGGGGGCCGCTATGGCTACACCTTC.

The chain has TRBV5-8 and TRBJ2-1, with 12 positions matching TRBD2. Per germline, CDR1 SGHTS and CDR2 YDEGEE. The CDR3 runs to 15 residues. The J segment lost 8 bases and the V segment lost 4 bases, leaving 7 bases of the junction unmatched. The CDR3 nucleotides are TGTGCCAGCAGCACCCCGGGACTAGCGGGCCATGAGCAGTTCTTC. As protein: CASSTPGLAGHEQFF.

This clone was detected a few times. The J gene is TRBJ2-5, the V gene TRBV6-1; 9 bases line up with TRBD2. The ends lost 2 bases at V and 4 bases at J; junction bases unmatched: 8. Germline CDR1 is MNHNS and CDR2 is SASEGT. This CDR3 spans 16 amino acids. CDR3 nucleotides: TGTGCCAGCAGTGAAATCGGCGGGAGGGCCATAGAGACCCAGTACTTC. Translation: CASSEIGGRAIETQYF.

CDR3 nucleotides: TGTGCCAGCAGTTTCCGGAGGGAGCGGGGCGAGCAGTACTTC. Amino acid sequence: CASSFRRERGEQYF. This chain links TRBV28 with TRBJ2-7; 7 bases agree with TRBD2. J lost 6 bases, V lost 3 bases, and 8 bases had no gene match. This CDR3 spans 14 amino acids. The V gene's germline CDR1 is MDHEN and CDR2 SYDVKM.

The chain carries TRBV27 and TRBJ2-5, with 9 bases fitting TRBD2. V was clipped by 5 bases and J by 5 bases; unmatched bases: 9. Germline CDR1 is MNHEY and CDR2 is SMNVEV (reference sequence). CDR3 length equals 15 residues. The CDR3 DNA is TGTGCCAGCAGTCCGGGACTAGCCTTTAGCGAGACCCAGTACTTC. Protein: CASSPGLAFSETQYF.

The V and J genes are TRBV13 and TRBJ2-3, with TRBD2 as a possible D gene (6 bases). Germline V lookup: CDR1 PRHDT, CDR2 FYEKMQ (reference sequence). CDR3 length: 11 amino acids. The germline V and J ends were trimmed by 3 bases and 10 bases, with 8 bases remaining between them. CDR3 residues: CASSLWGAQYF. Written as DNA, the CDR3 is TGTGCCAGCAGCTTGTGGGGGGCGCAGTATTTT.

The V and J genes are TRBV4-2 and TRBJ1-1; 7 bases are a match to TRBD1. CDR3 length equals 16 residues. V shed 1 base, J shed 2 bases, and the junction held 7 bases outside the gene matches. Germline V gives CDR1 LGHNA, CDR2 YNFKEQ. CDR3: CASSQGPQGGNTEAFF. The CDR3 DNA follows: TGTGCCAGCAGCCAAGGGCCTCAGGGGGGCAACACTGAAGCTTTCTTT.

In its sample, this clone was seen a few times. V usage is TRBV19 and J usage is TRBJ2-5, with 10 bases matching TRBD1. V was pared by 3 bases and J by 5 bases, with 6 bases of the junction left unmatched. The CDR3 extends over 15 amino acids. Per germline, CDR1 LNHDA and CDR2 SQIVND (reference sequence). Here the CDR3 DNA reads TGTGCCAGTAGTATCGTGGGACAGGGGAGGGAGACCCAGTACTTC. Protein product: CASSIVGQGRETQYF.

V gene TRBV15 combines with J gene TRBJ2-7; D is perhaps TRBD1 (5 bases). Germline CDR1 and CDR2: LNHNV and YYDKDF (reference sequence). The V gene lost 1 base and the J gene lost 2 bases, with 9 bases spanning the gap. This CDR3 spans 14 amino acids. DNA of the CDR3: TGTGCCACCAGCAGAGGCACAGGAACCTACGAGCAGTACTTC. This codes for CATSRGTGTYEQYF. Full variable domain (missing parts from reference TRBV15 and TRBJ2-7): DAMVIQNPRYQVTQFGKPVTLSCSQTLNHNVMYWYQQKSSQAPKLLFHYYDKDFNNEADTPDNFQSRRPNTSFCFLDIRSPGLGDTAMYLCATSRGTGTYEQYFGPGTRLTVT.

V gene TRBV11-3 combines with J gene TRBJ2-2; maybe TRBD2 (6 bases). V gave up 5 bases and J gave up 7 bases, with 23 bases separating them. From germline, CDR1 is SGHNT and CDR2 YENEEA. This CDR3 is 17 amino acids long. CDR3 nucleotide sequence: TGTGCCAGCAGCCCCCCGCAAGGGGCCCGCGGGGACGGGGAGCTGTTTTTT. It yields the protein CASSPPQGARGDGELFF.

The chain carries TRBV28 and TRBJ2-1, with 9 bases matching TRBD2. Germline trimming cut 3 bases from V and 6 bases from J; bases unmatched to any gene: 6. This CDR3 has 15 amino acids. The germline gives CDR1 MDHEN, CDR2 SYDVKM. The CDR3 region has the DNA TGTGCCAGCAGTTTGGCGGGAGGGCTTTTCAATGAGCAGTTCTTC. This codes for CASSLAGGLFNEQFF.